A selection of T cell receptor beta chains follows, all from one sample in a study of T-cell reconstitution after alpha-beta-depleted transplantation in children. A single record per CDR3 protein comes from TCRdb applying MiXCR to the PCR reads. Of almost 500,000 distinct CDR3 sequences listed, about 10% are singletons. Sequences were derived from PBMCs, sampled before TCRalphabeta/CD19-depleted stem cell transplant. The receptor set was obtained from a child aged 2 to 10 with inherited bone marrow failure, due to receive a stem cell transplant. CDR3s include the opening cysteine and the closing phenylalanine or tryptophan. Each record gives: clone size, CDR3 length, V gene, J gene, D gene, CDR3 DNA, CDR3 protein. The D gene is left open where the match is weak. A clone size is listed for some rows: how often the clone was seen (once, few, many), or a class if it is expanded.

clone_size: NA
cdr3_length: 13
v_call: TRBV20-1
j_call: TRBJ2-7
d_call: TRBD2
cdr3_nt: TGCAGTGCTAATCGGGACTACCTCTACGAGCAGTACTTC
cdr3_aa: CSANRDYLYEQYF

clone_size: NA
cdr3_length: 14
v_call: TRBV4-2
j_call: TRBJ1-1
d_call: NA
cdr3_nt: TGTGCCAGCAGCGACTCAGTCCAGGGCACTGAAGCTTTCTTT
cdr3_aa: CASSDSVQGTEAFF

clone_size: few
cdr3_length: 15
v_call: TRBV20-1
j_call: TRBJ2-1
d_call: TRBD2
cdr3_nt: TGCAGTGCTAGTTTAGGACTAGCGGGATTGATTGAGCAGTTCTTC
cdr3_aa: CSASLGLAGLIEQFF

clone_size: NA
cdr3_length: 15
v_call: TRBV29-1
j_call: TRBJ2-5
d_call: NA
cdr3_nt: TGCAGCGTAGAGACCCTCCGGGACATCCAAGAGACCCAGTACTTC
cdr3_aa: CSVETLRDIQETQYF

clone_size: NA
cdr3_length: 16
v_call: TRBV20-1
j_call: TRBJ2-7
d_call: TRBD2
cdr3_nt: TGCAGTGCTAGACGGCTAGCGGGAGTAAACTCCTACGAGCAGTACTTC
cdr3_aa: CSARRLAGVNSYEQYF

clone_size: many
cdr3_length: 15
v_call: TRBV5-1
j_call: TRBJ2-5
d_call: NA
cdr3_nt: TGCGCCAGCAGCTTGGAGGGGACTCAAGGGGAGACCCAGTACTTC
cdr3_aa: CASSLEGTQGETQYF

clone_size: few
cdr3_length: 13
v_call: TRBV11-2
j_call: TRBJ2-1
d_call: NA
cdr3_nt: TGTGCCAGCAGCCACCGACCCGACAATGAGCAGTTCTTC
cdr3_aa: CASSHRPDNEQFF

clone_size: few
cdr3_length: 15
v_call: TRBV19
j_call: TRBJ2-2
d_call: NA
cdr3_nt: TGTGCCAGCTCACTGGGGGGTAGGGCCACCGGGGAGCTGTTTTTT
cdr3_aa: CASSLGGRATGELFF

clone_size: many
cdr3_length: 14
v_call: TRBV6-1
j_call: TRBJ2-7
d_call: TRBD2
cdr3_nt: TGTGCCAGCAGCCGAGCGGGAGTCTCCTACGAGCAGTACTTC
cdr3_aa: CASSRAGVSYEQYF

clone_size: many
cdr3_length: 12
v_call: TRBV29-1
j_call: TRBJ2-3
d_call: NA
cdr3_nt: TGCAGCGCCTCCGACCCCCGCGGGACGCAGTATTTT
cdr3_aa: CSASDPRGTQYF

clone_size: few
cdr3_length: 19
v_call: TRBV5-6
j_call: TRBJ2-2
d_call: NA
cdr3_nt: TGTGCCAGCAGCCCCCGGTGGGTTCCGGGGGTCCCGAACACCGGGGAGCTGTTTTTT
cdr3_aa: CASSPRWVPGVPNTGELFF

clone_size: many
cdr3_length: 15
v_call: TRBV11-2
j_call: TRBJ2-7
d_call: NA
cdr3_nt: TGTGCCAGCAGCCTACGACAGGTCCAAACCTACGAGCAGTACTTC
cdr3_aa: CASSLRQVQTYEQYF

clone_size: many
cdr3_length: 14
v_call: TRBV20-1
j_call: TRBJ2-3
d_call: NA
cdr3_nt: TGCAGTGCCGTACTACAGGGAATTACAGATACGCAGTATTTT
cdr3_aa: CSAVLQGITDTQYF